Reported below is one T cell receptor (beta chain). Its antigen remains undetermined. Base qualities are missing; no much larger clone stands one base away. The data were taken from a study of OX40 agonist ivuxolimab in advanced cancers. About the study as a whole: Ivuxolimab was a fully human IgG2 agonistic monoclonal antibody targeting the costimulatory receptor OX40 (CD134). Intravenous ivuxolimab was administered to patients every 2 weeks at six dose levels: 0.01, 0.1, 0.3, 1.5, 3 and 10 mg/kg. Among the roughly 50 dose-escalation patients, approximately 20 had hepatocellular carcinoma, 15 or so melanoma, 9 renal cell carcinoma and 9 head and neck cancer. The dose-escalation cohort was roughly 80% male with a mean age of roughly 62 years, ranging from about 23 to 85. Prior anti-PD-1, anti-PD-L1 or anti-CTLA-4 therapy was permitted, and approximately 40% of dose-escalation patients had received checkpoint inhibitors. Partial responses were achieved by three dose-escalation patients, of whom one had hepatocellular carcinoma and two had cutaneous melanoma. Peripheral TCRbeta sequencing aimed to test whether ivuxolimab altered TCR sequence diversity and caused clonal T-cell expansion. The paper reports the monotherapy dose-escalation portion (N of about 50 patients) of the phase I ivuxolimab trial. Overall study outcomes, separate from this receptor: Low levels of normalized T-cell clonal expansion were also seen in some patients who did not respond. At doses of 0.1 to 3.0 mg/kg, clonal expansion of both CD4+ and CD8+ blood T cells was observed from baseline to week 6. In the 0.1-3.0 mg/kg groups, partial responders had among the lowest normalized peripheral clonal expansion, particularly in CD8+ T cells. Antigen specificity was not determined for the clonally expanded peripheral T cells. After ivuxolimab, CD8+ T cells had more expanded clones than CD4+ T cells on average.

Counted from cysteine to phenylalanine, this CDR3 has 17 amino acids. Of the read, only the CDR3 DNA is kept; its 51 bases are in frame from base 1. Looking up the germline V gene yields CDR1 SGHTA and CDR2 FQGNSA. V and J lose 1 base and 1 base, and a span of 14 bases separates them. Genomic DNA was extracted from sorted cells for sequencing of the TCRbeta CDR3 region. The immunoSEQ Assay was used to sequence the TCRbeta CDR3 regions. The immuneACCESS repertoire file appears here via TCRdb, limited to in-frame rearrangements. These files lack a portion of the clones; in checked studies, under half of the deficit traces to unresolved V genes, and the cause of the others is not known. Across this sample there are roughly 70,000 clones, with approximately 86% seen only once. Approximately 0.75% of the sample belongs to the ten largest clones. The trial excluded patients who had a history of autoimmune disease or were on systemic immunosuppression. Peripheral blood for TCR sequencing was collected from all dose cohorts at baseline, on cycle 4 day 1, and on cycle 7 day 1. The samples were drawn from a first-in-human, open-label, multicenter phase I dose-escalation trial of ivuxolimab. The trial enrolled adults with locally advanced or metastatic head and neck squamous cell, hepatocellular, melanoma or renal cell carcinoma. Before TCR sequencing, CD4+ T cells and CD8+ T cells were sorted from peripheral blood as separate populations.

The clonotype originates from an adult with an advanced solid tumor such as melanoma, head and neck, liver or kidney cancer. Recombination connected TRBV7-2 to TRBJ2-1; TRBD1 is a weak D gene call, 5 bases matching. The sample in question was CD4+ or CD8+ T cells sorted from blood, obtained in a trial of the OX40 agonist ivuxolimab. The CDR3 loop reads CASSLVGGRVSYNEQFF. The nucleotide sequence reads TGTGCCAGCAGCTTAGTGGGCGGCAGGGTATCCTACAATGAGCAGTTCTTC.